Shown below are 12 T cell receptor beta chains from a single sample sequenced in a study of T cell changes during pregnancy in multiple sclerosis. TCRdb's table, derived via immunoSEQ multiplex PCR, lists solely in-frame clones and lacks some. The table lists roughly 40,000 clones, around 90% of them singletons. The input for sequencing was CD4+ T cells from peripheral blood mononuclear cells, taken in the first trimester of pregnancy. The receptors were sampled from a female donor with multiple sclerosis, enrolled in a pregnancy study.

This clone has just one count. The rearrangement links TRBV11-2 to TRBJ1-2, with a tentative D call TRBD1 (5 bases). Germline V gives CDR1 SGHAT, CDR2 FQNNGV. The CDR3 length is 13 residues. V shed 1 base and J shed 6 bases, with 9 bases lying between them. The CDR3 nucleotides read TGTGCCAGCAGCTTAGGGGGGAGGGATGGCTACACCTTC. This gives the protein CASSLGGRDGYTF.

The rearrangement joins TRBV9 to TRBJ2-7, with a weak D call TRBD2 (5 bases). CDR3 length: 15 residues. CDR1 SGDLS and CDR2 YYNGEE come from the germline V gene. The V end lost 1 base, the J end lost 7 bases, and 18 bases lay between the germline ends. CDR3 coding DNA: TGTGCCAGCAGCGTATCAAGAGAGGGCGGAGTTGAGCAGTACTTC. This sequence encodes CASSVSREGGVEQYF.

The chain joins TRBV10-2 to TRBJ2-5; 9 bases are a match to TRBD2. The length of the CDR3 is 14 residues. The V gene's germline CDR1 is WSHSY and CDR2 SAAADI. V lost 6 bases to trimming and J lost 4 bases; unmatched junction nucleotides: 6. The CDR3 is CASSLAGMGETQYF. The CDR3, as DNA: TGCGCCAGCAGCCTAGCGGGAATGGGAGAGACCCAGTACTTC.

Only one count was recorded for this clone. CDR3 nucleotides: TGTGCCACCAGCAGAGTTGGACGGGGGGCGGGGTTGGAGACCCAGTACTTC. This translates into CATSRVGRGAGLETQYF. The gene calls are TRBV15 and TRBJ2-5, with a weak D call TRBD2 (7 bases). With 1 base removed from V and 5 bases from J, the gap between germline ends came to 20 bases. This CDR3 is 17 amino acids long. Looked up from germline, CDR1 is LNHNV and CDR2 is YYDKDF (reference sequence).

This chain links TRBV7-2 with TRBJ1-1, with TRBD1 matching 9 bases. Per the germline V gene, CDR1 is SGHTA and CDR2 is FQGNSA. The CDR3 covers 16 residues. The V and J ends lost 3 bases and 0 bases, in that order; junction bases with no gene match: 5. In DNA form, the CDR3 reads TGTGCCAGCAGCTTTGCCGGGACAGGGATGAACACTGAAGCTTTCTTT. This translates into CASSFAGTGMNTEAFF.

V usage is TRBV19 and J usage is TRBJ1-1; D not resolved. Trimming cost V 1 base and J 1 base, with 7 bases left between them. This CDR3 is 14 amino acids long. CDR1 and CDR2 (germline): LNHDA, SQIVND (reference sequence). This CDR3 reads CASSIGYRNTEAFF. Written as DNA, the CDR3 is TGTGCCAGTAGTATAGGGTACAGGAACACTGAAGCTTTCTTT. Combining the CDR3 with reference TRBV19 and TRBJ1-1 gives the whole variable domain DGGITQSPKYLFRKEGQNVTLSCEQNLNHDAMYWYRQDPGQGLRLIYYSQIVNDFQKGDIAEGYSVSREKKESFPLTVTSAQKNPTAFYLCASSIGYRNTEAFFGQGTRLTVV.

The count of this clone is one. This chain connects TRBV11-2 to TRBJ2-2; D is possibly TRBD2 (5 bases). From germline, CDR1 is SGHAT and CDR2 FQNNGV. V gave up 2 bases and J gave up 6 bases, with 25 bases separating them. This CDR3 is built from 19 residues. The CDR3 reads CASSLSRASFITTAGELFF. The CDR3 region has the DNA TGTGCCAGCAGCTTATCTAGGGCTAGCTTTATCACTACGGCCGGGGAGCTGTTTTTT.

The rearrangement joins TRBV5-4 to TRBJ2-3; 12 bases are a match to TRBD2. Germline V gene sequence: CDR1 SGHNT, CDR2 YYREEE (reference sequence). The V gene end was trimmed by 1 base and the J gene end by 8 bases; junction bases not matched to a gene: 5. This CDR3 is built from 15 residues. CDR3 protein: CASSLMTSGSRTQYF. CDR3 nucleotides: TGTGCCAGCAGCTTGATGACTAGCGGGAGTCGTACGCAGTATTTT.

This chain links TRBV29-1 with TRBJ1-5; tentative D call: TRBD1 (5 bases). CDR3 length equals 17 residues. The V gene lost 2 bases and the J gene lost 0 bases, with 17 bases spanning the gap. Germline lookup yields CDR1 SQVTM and CDR2 ANQGSEA. CDR3 DNA: TGCAGCGTTGAAAAACGGGGGGGTTCTTATAGCAATCAGCCCCAGCATTTT. Translated: CSVEKRGGSYSNQPQHF.

The genes are TRBV11-1 and TRBJ2-7; D gene unclear. Per the germline V gene, CDR1 is SGHAT and CDR2 is FQDESV (reference sequence). The CDR3 has 17 amino acids. The ends were cut back, 0 bases at V and 3 bases at J, with 18 bases in the middle. The CDR3: CASSLAPNTVYGYEQYF. CDR3 sequence (DNA): TGTGCCAGCAGCTTAGCGCCCAATACAGTCTATGGCTACGAGCAGTACTTC. Filled out from reference TRBV11-1 and TRBJ2-7, the complete variable domain reads EAEVAQSPRYKITEKSQAVAFWCDPISGHATLYWYRQILGQGPELLVQFQDESVVDDSQLPKDRFSAERLKGVDSTLKIQPAELGDSAMYLCASSLAPNTVYGYEQYFGPGTRLTVT.

The chain is built from TRBV18 and TRBJ2-2; 13 bases are a match to TRBD2. The germline V gene encodes CDR1 KGHSH and CDR2 LQKENI. The V segment lost 0 bases and the J segment 6 bases; nucleotides outside the gene matches: 4. The CDR3 loop spans 17 amino acids. Here the CDR3 reads CASSPPGLAGVAGELFF. DNA for the CDR3: TGTGCCAGCTCACCACCTGGACTAGCGGGAGTCGCCGGGGAGCTGTTTTTT.

The gene calls are TRBV28 and TRBJ2-2, with D perhaps TRBD1 (6 bases). Trimming cost V 3 bases and J 6 bases, with 23 bases left between them. Germline V gene data show CDR1 as MDHEN and CDR2 as SYDVKM. The CDR3 is 18 amino acids. DNA for the CDR3: TGTGCCAGCAGTTTGGGTCTCAGGGGTGTGAGGGTTCCCGGGGAGCTGTTTTTT. This encodes CASSLGLRGVRVPGELFF.